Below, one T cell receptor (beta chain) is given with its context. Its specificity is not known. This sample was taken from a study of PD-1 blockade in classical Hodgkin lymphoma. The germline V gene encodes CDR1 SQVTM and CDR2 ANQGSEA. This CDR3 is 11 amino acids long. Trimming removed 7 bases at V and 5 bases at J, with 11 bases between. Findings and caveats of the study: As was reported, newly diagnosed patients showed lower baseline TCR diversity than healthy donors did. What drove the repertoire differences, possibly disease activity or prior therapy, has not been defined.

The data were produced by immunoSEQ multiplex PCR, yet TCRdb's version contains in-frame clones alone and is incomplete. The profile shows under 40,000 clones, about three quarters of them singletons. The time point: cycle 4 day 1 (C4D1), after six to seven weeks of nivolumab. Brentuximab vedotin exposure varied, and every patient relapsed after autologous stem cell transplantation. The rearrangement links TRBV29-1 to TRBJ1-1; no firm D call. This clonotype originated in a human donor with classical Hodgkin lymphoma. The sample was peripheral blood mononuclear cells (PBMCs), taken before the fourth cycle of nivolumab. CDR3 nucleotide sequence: TGCAGCGCCTTACCCGGGACTGAAGCTTTCTTT. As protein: CSALPGTEAFF.